The clone carrying this T cell receptor beta chain was picked up one time. Antigen: not known. In germline, CDR1 is SGHVS, CDR2 FQNEAQ. Trimming removed 5 bases at V and 6 bases at J, with 13 bases between. The CDR3 totals 14 residues. The data stem from a study of T cell responses to AZD1222 COVID-19 vaccine. Overall study results and limits: Among the donors, most were white British and more were female, and clonal diversity was possibly underestimated. Only six AZD1222 recipients tested seropositive at baseline.

Researchers grouped second doses given at about 4 or about 12 weeks into one pool. Data came from immunoSEQ multiplex PCR; TCRdb stores just in-frame clones and leaves some out. This sample has 70,000 to 90,000 clones; approximately 85% occur once, and the top ten carry roughly 12%. The clonotype was recovered from an adult who received the AZD1222 COVID-19 vaccine. Sample: peripheral blood, taken 28 days after the second AZD1222 dose. This chain joins TRBV7-8 and TRBJ2-2; TRBD2 is a possible D gene (7 bases). The CDR3 DNA reads TGTGCCAGCAGCCCGAGGGGGGGTCCCGGGGAGCTGTTTTTT. Translating gives CASSPRGGPGELFF.